A selection of T cell receptor beta chains follows, all from one sample in a study of shared clonotypes between healthy human individuals. Assay: immunoSEQ multiplex PCR; the TCRdb copy retains only in-frame clones and omits some. The sample consists of 450,000 to 600,000 clones, around 79% of them appearing once. The sequenced sample consisted of PBMCs. Receptors were obtained from a woman aged 40 to 49 in good health. Some clones in this sample may be carry-over from other donors' samples. CDR3s include the opening cysteine and the closing phenylalanine or tryptophan. Not every row has a clone size; where given, it reads once, few, many or a size class.

cdr3_aa j_call v_call clone_size
CASSQAGQGRYIQYF TRBJ2-4 TRBV4-1 -
CSVEWQHNEQFF TRBJ2-1 TRBV29-1 -
CASSIAGGYTGELFF TRBJ2-2 TRBV5-4 -
CASSLGLGLTLTDTQYF TRBJ2-3 TRBV7-9 many
CASRYYEQYF TRBJ2-7 TRBV2 -
CAWSADRIEAFF TRBJ1-1 TRBV30 -
CASSLRTSGVQETQYF TRBJ2-5 TRBV7-8 -
CASSSPRATYNEQFF TRBJ2-1 TRBV28 once
CASSLVTGLNTEAFF TRBJ1-1 TRBV27 -
CASSPSGTGLYEQYF TRBJ2-7 TRBV28 -
CASSPRTSGSSTYEQYF TRBJ2-7 TRBV18 -
CASSPSASGSNEQFF TRBJ2-1 TRBV27 -
CASSTGQESDEQYF TRBJ2-7 TRBV5-1 -
CATSSSGSYNEQFF TRBJ2-1 TRBV15 -
CASSPYPGQGYEQYF - TRBV28 -
CASSLAGVSHEQYF TRBJ2-7 TRBV6-1 many
CASSPKGRGNTIYF TRBJ1-3 TRBV5-1 -
CASSLVNPDTQYF TRBJ2-3 TRBV7-2 -
CASSQGVTNEKLFF TRBJ1-4 TRBV4-1 -
CASSGGANQPQHF TRBJ1-5 TRBV27 -
CASSVGGGRKYEQYF TRBJ2-7 TRBV11-3 -
CASTPTGEETQYF TRBJ2-5 TRBV5-6 few
CASSRTSGSGETQYF TRBJ2-5 TRBV5-4 -
CAWSDLTEAFF TRBJ1-1 TRBV30 -
CASFSGRGDSYEQYF TRBJ2-7 TRBV2 -
CASSPRGAPSYEQYF TRBJ2-7 TRBV28 -
CASSHSGVSGTNTGELFF TRBJ2-2 TRBV27 -
CASSLLGLAARSGGTDTQYF TRBJ2-3 TRBV28 -
CASSLSSVREAFF TRBJ1-1 TRBV7-9 -
CASSVRGSGADTQYF TRBJ2-3 TRBV11-1 few
CASSLISTGTEAFF TRBJ1-1 TRBV27 -
CASSLTPLAGGTDTQYF TRBJ2-3 TRBV5-1 -
CASSLLGGYTF TRBJ1-2 TRBV5-4 -
CAWHGQGALKDTEAFF TRBJ1-1 TRBV30 -
CASSLGQTYEQYF TRBJ2-7 TRBV28 -
CASSESREDYGYTF TRBJ1-2 TRBV25-1 -
CASRDSGRAFVTDTQYF TRBJ2-3 TRBV10-2 -
CASSPGLALLYEQYF TRBJ2-7 TRBV7-6 -
CASLRGLAGGSLQETQYF TRBJ2-5 TRBV18 -
CASQGTGKVPFF TRBJ1-1 TRBV2 few
CASSPRTSASYNEQFF TRBJ2-1 TRBV7-3 -
CASGRGDQETQYF TRBJ2-5 TRBV5-1 -
CASEEWGRDEKLFF TRBJ1-4 TRBV28 once
CASSLRQKDGYTF TRBJ1-2 TRBV27 -
CASSRLHQETQYF TRBJ2-5 TRBV19 -
CASSGAGGVDTQYF TRBJ2-3 TRBV6-1 -